The 14 T cell receptor beta chains given below trace back to one sample, sequenced in a study of CD8+ T cells in alopecia areata. Noted treatment: oral pan-JAK inhibitor, 5-10 mg twice daily. After isolation, RNA underwent reverse transcription to generate cDNA as the sequencing template. The protocol was immunoSEQ multiplex PCR, while the TCRdb copy is restricted to in-frame clones and leaves out a portion. The sample yields around 100,000 clones, about 60% seen once. The source was CD8+ T cells sorted from blood, collected at approximately week 56, from a patient treated with tofacitinib. The origin of the receptors is a human donor with alopecia areata.

The CDR3 DNA reads TGTGCCAGCAGTGAAGGGACAGGATTCGGGGACTCTAGCACAGATACGCAGTATTTT. Translated: CASSEGTGFGDSSTDTQYF. The chain carries TRBV2 and TRBJ2-3; D is possibly TRBD1 (7 bases). CDR3 length equals 19 residues. The V gene's germline CDR1 is SNHLY and CDR2 FYNNEI. V lost 1 base and J lost 0, with 20 bases in between.

About this clone: Other nucleotide sequences from this sample produce the same CDR3. The rearrangement links TRBV11-3 to TRBJ2-7, with unresolved D. Germline values: CDR1 SGHNT, CDR2 YENEEA. V shed 8 bases and J shed 0 bases, with 11 bases lying between them. CDR3 length: 13 amino acids. The CDR3 sequence is CASATFGSYEQYF. CDR3 DNA sequence: TGTGCCAGCGCTACTTTTGGCTCCTACGAGCAGTACTTC.

This chain connects TRBV27 to TRBJ2-1; D is unclear. Trimming pared 2 bases from V and 10 bases from J, leaving 9 bases between. Germline values: CDR1 MNHEY, CDR2 SMNVEV (reference sequence). The CDR3 runs to 12 residues. DNA for the CDR3: TGTGCCAGCAGTTTAGTTGGGGAAGAGCAGTTCTTC. It is translated as CASSLVGEEQFF.

V gene TRBV5-1 combines with J gene TRBJ2-5; 8 positions agree with TRBD2. The CDR3 is 15 amino acids. The ends lost 5 bases at V and 5 bases at J; junction bases unmatched: 11. The germline V gene has CDR1 SGHRS and CDR2 YFSETQ. This CDR3 reads CASRGYSGTRETQYF. The CDR3, as DNA: TGCGCCAGCAGGGGATATTCAGGGACTAGGGAGACCCAGTACTTC.

The V call is TRBV4-1, the J call TRBJ2-1; perhaps TRBD2 as D (6 bases). V dropped 6 bases and J dropped 5 bases, with 17 bases sitting between them. This CDR3 contains 15 residues. Germline values: CDR1 MGHRA, CDR2 YSYEKL. Written as DNA, the CDR3 is TGCGCCAGCAGGAACCGGGACTCAGTGAACAATGAGCAGTTCTTC. This encodes CASRNRDSVNNEQFF.

The chain links TRBV6-1 to TRBJ1-2, with a tentative D call TRBD1 (5 bases). Germline V gives CDR1 MNHNS, CDR2 SASEGT. The CDR3 totals 11 residues. The V end lost 8 bases, the J end lost 8 bases, and 12 bases lay between the germline ends. The CDR3 DNA follows: TGTGCCAGCGCAGGGTTGGAGGGCTACACCTTC. This encodes CASAGLEGYTF.

The rearrangement joins TRBV27 to TRBJ1-1, with no clear D. This CDR3 contains 18 residues. In germline, CDR1 is MNHEY, CDR2 SMNVEV (reference sequence). V lost 1 base and J lost 6, with 24 bases in between. The CDR3 DNA is TGTGCCAGCAGTTTATTGGGCCAATCAGGCAGATCCGCCCCTGAAGCTTTCTTT. Its protein product is CASSLLGQSGRSAPEAFF.

The chain employs TRBV5-6 and TRBJ2-7; D may be TRBD1 (5 bases). The V gene's germline CDR1 is SGHDT and CDR2 YYEEEE. V was clipped by 4 bases and J by 3 bases, with 14 bases between them. The CDR3 totals 14 residues. The CDR3 is CASSRETVNYEQYF. The DNA for the CDR3 is TGTGCCAGCAGCCGTGAGACAGTCAACTACGAGCAGTACTTC.

V gene TRBV5-1 combines with J gene TRBJ1-2, with D unresolved. Germline V gene sequence: CDR1 SGHRS, CDR2 YFSETQ. V was cut by 2 bases and J by 2 bases, with 7 bases left in between. This CDR3 spans 13 amino acids. The CDR3: CASSFLRNYGYTF. The CDR3 DNA reads TGCGCCAGCAGCTTCCTTCGGAACTATGGCTACACCTTC.

This clone was detected only once. V usage is TRBV29-1 and J usage is TRBJ2-7; 7 nucleotides line up with TRBD2. Germline V lookup: CDR1 SQVTM, CDR2 ANQGSEA. The CDR3 sequence is 13 residues long. V was pared by 4 bases and J by 5 bases, with 8 bases of the junction left unmatched. CDR3 nucleotides: TGCAGCGTTGTTTTAGCTGGGGGGGACGAGCAGTACTTC. This gives the protein CSVVLAGGDEQYF.

The sample holds a few counts of this clone. V is TRBV2 and J is TRBJ2-1; TRBD2 matches 10 bases. The germline V gene has CDR1 SNHLY and CDR2 FYNNEI. Unmatched junction bases numbered 7, after V lost 6 bases and J lost 8 bases. CDR3 size: 14 residues. The CDR3 spells CASRPRLAGHEQFF. CDR3 DNA sequence: TGTGCCAGCAGACCCAGACTAGCGGGTCATGAGCAGTTCTTC.

The V gene is TRBV29-1, the J gene TRBJ1-1; no clear D. CDR3 length equals 10 residues. Germline V lookup: CDR1 SQVTM, CDR2 ANQGSEA. V was shortened by 0 bases and J by 8 bases, with 4 bases between the two germline ends. For the CDR3, the DNA is TGCAGCGTTGAAGAGCAGGAAGCTTTCTTT. It yields the protein CSVEEQEAFF.

A note on this clone: This probably arose from a read error, given a far larger clone one base away. Other DNA sequences in the sample encode the same CDR3. V and J are TRBV5-1 and TRBJ2-1; the D is unclear. This CDR3 region has 11 residues. Germline V gene data show CDR1 as SGHRS and CDR2 as YFSETQ. The CDR3 nucleotides are TGCGCCAGCAGCGACCCGAGAAGCAAGCTCTTC. It codes for CASSDPRSKLF.

The CDR3 sequence is CASSYSDVSAYF. The CDR3 DNA reads as TGTGCCAGCAGCTACTCCGACGTATCAGCGTACTTC. The chain employs TRBV11-2 and TRBJ2-5; unclear D gene. Germline V gene lookup returns CDR1 SGHAT and CDR2 FQNNGV. The CDR3 spans 12 residues. Trimming cost V 4 bases and J 13 bases, with 16 bases left between them.